The sequence of this T cell receptor beta chain was determined in a study of blood T cells in healthy people across ages. On the study more broadly: Researchers report that template switching captured about one barcoded beta molecule per two T cells.

A few counts support this clonotype. Its antigen is currently unknown. Study conclusions and caveats: TCR beta diversity per million T cells fell roughly linearly with age.

The study isolated at least 7 million PBMCs from each sample. Together with a sample-barcoded 5' primer, a J-beta primer mix was included in a second PCR lasting roughly 7 to 11 cycles. One entry per CDR3 protein results from TCRdb running MiXCR on the 5' RACE reads. There are 650,000 to 1,000,000 distinct CDR3 sequences in the sample; 35% to 40% occur only once, and 10% to 15% lies in the top ten. Input material: blood. The receptor was isolated from a man between 18 and 35 years old in good health.

The CDR3 loop is CASSVPEPGYTF. CDR3 bases: TGTGCCAGCAGCGTTCCCGAACCTGGCTACACCTTC. The rearrangement uses TRBV9 and TRBJ1-2; D gene unclear. The CDR3 totals 12 residues. The V and J ends lost 2 bases and 7 bases respectively, with 9 bases between them. Germline-derived CDR1 and CDR2 are SGDLS and YYNGEE.